This T cell receptor (beta chain) was documented in a study of T cells after yellow fever vaccination. Study overall: Memory subsets EM, EMRA, CM and Tscm were separated by sorting based on CD3, CD45RA, CCR7 and CD95.

TCRdb redid the calling of the 5' RACE reads with MiXCR, one entry per CDR3 protein. This sample has 25,000 to 30,000 distinct CDR3 sequences, with 5.5% found just once. Notes on the study in general: Most primary-vaccination clones recurred post-booster (around 95% CD4, over 70% CD8).

The length of the CDR3 is 17 residues. Germline values: CDR1 LGHNA, CDR2 YSLEER. J was trimmed by 6 bases and V by 2 bases; bases with no gene match: 13. This specimen was PBMCs, either bulk or a sorted T-cell subset (CD4+, CD8+, memory, or dextramer-sorted; not recorded which), taken 15 days after the yellow fever booster vaccination. The rearrangement links TRBV4-3 to TRBJ1-2; 9 bases line up with TRBD1. This sequence was found in a man aged 30 to 39 who received the YFV17D yellow fever vaccine. Written as DNA, the CDR3 is TGCGCCAGCAGCCAACTTACACCGGGACAGGGCGAGGATGGCTACACCTTC. Translation gives CASSQLTPGQGEDGYTF.